The 6 T cell receptor beta chains listed next were all sequenced from one sample in a study of T-cell reconstitution after alpha-beta-depleted transplantation in children. Unique molecular identifiers were incorporated into the prepared TCRbeta library. TCRdb ran MiXCR on the PCR reads and lists one entry per CDR3 protein. Counted here are under 250,000 distinct CDR3 sequences, more than 20% occurring once; the ten biggest clones make up 4% to 5.5%. Here the sequenced sample was PBMCs, mostly from graft donor cells, taken 360 days after TCRalphabeta/CD19-depleted stem cell transplant. The source is a female patient aged 2-15 years who had a stem cell transplant for congenital amegakaryocytic thrombocytopenia, so the T cells may come from the graft donor.

Worth noting for this clonotype: Possible read error: a much larger clone is one base away. The chain carries TRBV29-1 and TRBJ1-2; TRBD1 is a possible D gene (5 bases). The CDR3 extends over 14 amino acids. Per germline, CDR1 SQVTM and CDR2 ANQGSEA. The germline V and J ends were trimmed by 6 bases and 0 bases, with 14 bases remaining between them. For the CDR3, the DNA is TGCAGCGTAGAAACACTGGGACCTAACTATGGCTACACCTTC. This gives the protein CSVETLGPNYGYTF.

The sample holds a few counts of this clonotype. V is TRBV5-1 and J is TRBJ2-7, with 8 bases aligning to TRBD1. The V gene end was trimmed by 4 bases and the J gene end by 2 bases; junction bases not matched to a gene: 5. Germline-derived CDR1 and CDR2 are SGHRS and YFSETQ. CDR3 length equals 14 residues. The CDR3 nucleotides read TGCGCCAGCAGCCATCGGACAGGGACCTACGAGCAGTACTTC. Protein: CASSHRTGTYEQYF. The whole variable domain, filled in from reference TRBV5-1 and TRBJ2-7, reads KAGVTQTPRYLIKTRGQQVTLSCSPISGHRSVSWYQQTPGQGLQFLFEYFSETQRNKGNFPGRFSGRQFSNSRSEMNVSTLELGDSALYLCASSHRTGTYEQYFGPGTRLTVT.

V usage is TRBV5-1 and J usage is TRBJ2-6; D is unresolved. The CDR3 consists of 16 residues. V lost 0 bases and J 2 bases, leaving 9 bases between the germline ends. The germline gives CDR1 SGHRS, CDR2 YFSETQ. The chain's CDR3 is CASSLDGFTGANVLTF. CDR3 sequence (DNA): TGCGCCAGCAGCTTGGATGGGTTCACTGGGGCCAACGTCCTGACTTTC. Variable domain in full (rest from reference TRBV5-1 and TRBJ2-6): KAGVTQTPRYLIKTRGQQVTLSCSPISGHRSVSWYQQTPGQGLQFLFEYFSETQRNKGNFPGRFSGRQFSNSRSEMNVSTLELGDSALYLCASSLDGFTGANVLTFGAGSRLTVL.

This clonotype has more than one count but fewer than ten. The rearrangement links TRBV7-6 to TRBJ1-1; D may be TRBD1 (6 bases). Germline V lookup: CDR1 SGHVS, CDR2 FNYEAQ. Trimming took off 2 bases at V and 3 bases at J, with 16 bases between the two ends. The CDR3 spans 16 residues. The chain's CDR3 is CASSLRPGVADTEAFF. In DNA form, the CDR3 reads TGTGCCAGCAGCTTAAGGCCAGGGGTCGCGGACACTGAAGCTTTCTTT.

This clonotype was seen only a few times. The chain couples TRBV28 to TRBJ2-1; 7 nucleotides align to TRBD2. The J segment lost 6 bases and the V segment lost 7 bases, leaving 15 bases of the junction unmatched. CDR3 length: 16 amino acids. Germline V gene sequence: CDR1 MDHEN, CDR2 SYDVKM. The CDR3 nucleotides are TGTGCCAGCACCTCCTGGGGCCTAGCGGACCGCAATGAGCAGTTCTTC. Translating it yields CASTSWGLADRNEQFF. The whole variable domain, filled in from reference TRBV28 and TRBJ2-1, reads DVKVTQSSRYLVKRTGEKVFLECVQDMDHENMFWYRQDPGLGLRLIYFSYDVKMKEKGDIPEGYSVSREKKERFSLILESASTNQTSMYLCASTSWGLADRNEQFFGPGTRLTVL.

The chain uses TRBV7-9 and TRBJ1-1; the match to TRBD1 covers 7 bases. Losses at the gene ends were 1 base for V and 5 bases for J; bases not matched to a gene: 10. Germline V lookup: CDR1 SEHNR, CDR2 FQNEAQ (reference sequence). The CDR3 is 16 amino acids. The CDR3 DNA follows: TGTGCCAGCAGCTTAGTAGGAGCAGGGACAGAGACTGAAGCTTTCTTT. Residues: CASSLVGAGTETEAFF. Together with reference TRBV7-9 and TRBJ1-1, the CDR3 gives the full variable domain: DTGVSQNPRHKITKRGQNVTFRCDPISEHNRLYWYRQTLGQGPEFLTYFQNEAQLEKSRLLSDRFSAERPKGSFSTLEIQRTEQGDSAMYLCASSLVGAGTETEAFFGQGTRLTVV.